The 6 T cell receptor beta chains reported below all come from one sample, sequenced in a study of siplizumab effects on memory and regulatory T cells. Repertoires were generated with immunoSEQ multiplex PCR, while TCRdb's copy carries only in-frame clones and drops some. The sample contains over 100,000 clones, about 92% of which appear only once. Sample: Tregs sorted from blood. These receptors were collected from a human donor in good health.

V and J are TRBV5-1 and TRBJ2-5, with no clear D. The CDR3 length is 14 residues. Deletions cut 4 bases from V and 5 bases from J, with 15 bases between. CDR1 is SGHRS and CDR2 is YFSETQ in the germline V gene. The CDR3 here is CASSPPSRSETQYF. DNA for the CDR3: TGCGCCAGCAGCCCACCTTCCCGAAGCGAGACCCAGTACTTC.

This chain links TRBV7-9 with TRBJ1-2; the D gene is possibly TRBD1 (6 bases). V lost 0 bases and J 7 bases, leaving 15 bases between the germline ends. The CDR3 has 15 amino acids. Germline V gives CDR1 SEHNR, CDR2 FQNEAQ (reference sequence). The CDR3 DNA sequence: TGTGCCAGCAGCTTAGCCGAGACAGGTCTTCGTGGCTACACCTTC. This gives the protein CASSLAETGLRGYTF.

The chain links TRBV25-1 to TRBJ2-7; maybe TRBD2 (6 bases). The length of the CDR3 is 15 residues. Germline CDR1 MGHDK, CDR2 SYGVNS. V shed 0 bases and J shed 3 bases, with 12 bases lying between them. The DNA of the CDR3 is TGTGCCAGCAGTGAATATGGGACTCAGAACTACGAGCAGTACTTC. Its protein is CASSEYGTQNYEQYF.

The chain combines TRBV10-2 with TRBJ1-5, with D possibly being TRBD1 (6 bases). V was shortened by 4 bases and J by 3 bases, with 13 bases between the two germline ends. There are 15 residues in the CDR3. Germline V gene sequence: CDR1 WSHSY, CDR2 SAAADI. The CDR3 DNA sequence: TGCGCCAGCAGTGTGGCAGGGGTACCCAATCAGCCCCAGCATTTT. Residues: CASSVAGVPNQPQHF.

This chain connects TRBV15 to TRBJ2-6, with 7 bases aligning to TRBD1. This CDR3 comprises 16 residues. Germline V gene sequence: CDR1 LNHNV, CDR2 YYDKDF (reference sequence). J was trimmed by 3 bases and V by 0 bases; bases with no gene match: 2. CDR3: CATSRDRGYGANVLTF. CDR3 nucleotide sequence: TGTGCCACCAGCAGAGACAGGGGGTATGGGGCCAACGTCCTGACTTTC.

The chain combines TRBV6-1 with TRBJ2-1, with 8 bases identical to TRBD2. The CDR3 is made up of 15 amino acids. The V gene's germline CDR1 is MNHNS and CDR2 SASEGT. V lost 3 bases to trimming and J lost 6 bases; unmatched junction nucleotides: 7. The chain's CDR3 is CASSDRREGLNEQFF. The CDR3 DNA follows: TGTGCCAGCAGTGACCGTCGGGAGGGCCTCAATGAGCAGTTCTTC.